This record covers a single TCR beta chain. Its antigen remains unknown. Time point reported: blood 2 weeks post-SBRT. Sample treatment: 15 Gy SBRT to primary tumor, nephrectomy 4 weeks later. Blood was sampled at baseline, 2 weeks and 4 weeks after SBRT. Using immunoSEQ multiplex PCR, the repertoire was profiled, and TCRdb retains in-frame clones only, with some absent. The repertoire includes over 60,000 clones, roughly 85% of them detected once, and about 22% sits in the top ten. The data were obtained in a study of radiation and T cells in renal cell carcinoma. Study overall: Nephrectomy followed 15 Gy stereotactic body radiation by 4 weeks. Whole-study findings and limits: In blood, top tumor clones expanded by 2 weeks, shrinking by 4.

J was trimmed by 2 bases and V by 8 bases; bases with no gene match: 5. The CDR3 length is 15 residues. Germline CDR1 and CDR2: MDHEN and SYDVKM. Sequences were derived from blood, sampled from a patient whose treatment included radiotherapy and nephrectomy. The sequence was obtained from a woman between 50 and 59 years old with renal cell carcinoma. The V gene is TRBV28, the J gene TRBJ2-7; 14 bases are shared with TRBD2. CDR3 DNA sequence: TGTGCCAGCCGCCCGACTAGCGGGGGGGCCTACGAGCAGTACTTC. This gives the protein CASRPTSGGAYEQYF.